What follows are 31 T cell receptor beta chains derived from one specimen sequenced in a study of blood T cell repertoires in COVID-19. Libraries were prepared by immunoSEQ multiplex PCR; TCRdb keeps only in-frame clonotypes and omits some of them. The sample holds about 340,000 clones; 92% are singletons and the top ten take around 20%. The sequencing input was PBMCs or T cells enriched from blood (not recorded which). The receptors here all came from a woman aged 25 to 45 who had recovered from COVID-19.

CDR3 sequence reads: CASSSPGGDSYNEQFF. The CDR3 nucleotides read TGTGCCAGTAGTTCCCCGGGGGGTGACTCCTACAATGAGCAGTTCTTC. The chain couples TRBV19 to TRBJ2-1, with 7 nucleotides matching TRBD2. J lost 0 bases, V lost 5 bases, and 7 bases had no gene match. The CDR3 is made up of 16 amino acids. Germline V gene lookup returns CDR1 LNHDA and CDR2 SQIVND (reference sequence). The variable domain in full, completed from reference TRBV19 and TRBJ2-1, reads DGGITQSPKYLFRKEGQNVTLSCEQNLNHDAMYWYRQDPGQGLRLIYYSQIVNDFQKGDIAEGYSVSREKKESFPLTVTSAQKNPTAFYLCASSSPGGDSYNEQFFGPGTRLTVL.

This rearrangement joins TRBV18 to TRBJ1-1; the D is unclear. V lost 3 bases, J lost 9 bases, and 20 bases lay in between. The CDR3 runs to 15 residues. CDR1 and CDR2 from the germline V gene are KGHSH and LQKENI. The CDR3 DNA reads as TGTGCCAGCTCACCCCTCGGAGCTCGCGAACTGAAAGCTTTCTTT. It codes for CASSPLGARELKAFF. The full variable domain, with the rest looked up from reference TRBV18 and TRBJ1-1, is NAGVMQNPRHLVRRRGQEARLRCSPMKGHSHVYWYRQLPEEGLKFMVYLQKENIIDESGMPKERFSAEFPKEGPSILRIQQVVRGDSAAYFCASSPLGARELKAFFGQGTRLTVV.

This clone was seen a handful of times. The rearrangement links TRBV9 to TRBJ2-7; no reliable D call. The CDR3 has 12 residues. The V end lost 4 bases, the J end lost 0 bases, and 5 bases lay between the germline ends. CDR1 is SGDLS and CDR2 is YYNGEE in the germline V gene. In nucleotides, the CDR3 is TGTGCCAGCAGCTCTAGCTCCTACGAGCAGTACTTC. Protein product: CASSSSSYEQYF.

CDR3 bases: TGTGCCAGCAGCTTTATCACCGGGGAGCTGTTTTTT. Its translation is CASSFITGELFF. The V call is TRBV7-9, the J call TRBJ2-2; D not resolved. CDR1 and CDR2 from the germline V gene are SEHNR and FQNEAQ (reference sequence). Trimming took 3 bases from V and 4 from J, leaving 3 bases between them. CDR3 size: 12 residues.

The chain links TRBV6-2 or TRBV6-3 to TRBJ2-3; TRBD2 agrees at 7 bases. This CDR3 spans 14 amino acids. The V gene's germline CDR1 is MNHEY and CDR2 SVGEGT. With 6 bases clipped from V and 6 bases from J, the junction kept 9 bases outside the gene matches. The CDR3 protein is CASSPGSTSDTQYF. In DNA, the CDR3 is TGTGCCAGCAGCCCGGGGTCGACTAGCGATACGCAGTATTTT.

The chain employs TRBV11-3 and TRBJ1-1; perhaps TRBD1 as D (6 bases). CDR1 is SGHNT and CDR2 is YENEEA in the germline V gene. The CDR3 loop spans 14 amino acids. The V and J ends lost 0 bases and 1 base respectively, with 6 bases between them. The CDR3: CASSLEQGNTEAFF. In DNA, the CDR3 is TGTGCCAGCAGCTTAGAACAGGGGAACACTGAAGCTTTCTTT.

The CDR3 nucleotides are TGTGCCAGCAGCTACCTAGCGGGAGTGGAGACCGGGGAGCTGTTTTTT. Its translation is CASSYLAGVETGELFF. The rearrangement joins TRBV14 to TRBJ2-2; TRBD2 matches at 10 bases. Germline V gene data show CDR1 as SGHDN and CDR2 as FVKESK. The CDR3 is 16 residues long. Losses at the gene ends were 5 bases for V and 5 bases for J; bases not matched to a gene: 8.

Concerning this clone itself: The same CDR3 arises from other DNA sequences in this sample as well. This rearrangement joins TRBV18 to TRBJ1-5, with TRBD1 matching 10 bases. Trimming cost V 2 bases and J 5 bases; bases outside gene matches: 0. Germline-derived CDR1 and CDR2 are KGHSH and LQKENI. The CDR3 sequence is 14 residues long. The CDR3 sequence: CASSPGTGDQPQHF. The CDR3 DNA follows: TGTGCCAGCTCACCAGGGACAGGGGATCAGCCCCAGCATTTT.

The CDR3 loop is CASSFVHGGTGLKQYF. DNA of the CDR3: TGTGCCAGCAGTTTTGTTCATGGCGGGACAGGACTCAAGCAGTACTTC. V usage is TRBV28 and J usage is TRBJ2-7, with 8 bases matching TRBD1. CDR1 is MDHEN, CDR2 SYDVKM, per germline. The junction had 15 bases not matched to a gene; V was cut back by 3 bases and J by 8 bases. CDR3 length: 16 residues.

This CDR3 reads CASSSRTGLLLTYEQYF. In nucleotides, the CDR3 is TGTGCCAGCAGCTCTCGGACTGGACTATTATTAACCTACGAGCAGTACTTC. The gene calls are TRBV7-2 and TRBJ2-7; TRBD2 is a possible D gene (6 bases). Looked up from germline, CDR1 is SGHTA and CDR2 is FQGNSA. The V gene lost 4 bases and the J gene lost 2 bases, with 21 bases spanning the gap. This CDR3 is 17 amino acids long.

This sequence joins TRBV30 and TRBJ1-2; D possibly corresponds to TRBD1 (6 bases). The CDR3 is made up of 14 amino acids. In germline, CDR1 is GTSNPN, CDR2 SVGIG (reference sequence). The ends were cut back, 7 bases at V and 3 bases at J, with 18 bases in the middle. The CDR3 DNA reads as TGTGCCTCCGATGGGGGGGGACACTACTATGGCTACACCTTC. Translation gives CASDGGGHYYGYTF.

This chain joins TRBV19 and TRBJ1-2, with a tentative D call TRBD1 (5 bases). In germline, CDR1 is LNHDA, CDR2 SQIVND (reference sequence). V lost 6 bases and J 1 base, leaving 18 bases between the germline ends. The CDR3 has 16 amino acids. The CDR3 spells CASRVLDAGYNYGYTF. The CDR3 coding sequence is TGTGCCAGTAGAGTCCTCGACGCAGGGTATAACTATGGCTACACCTTC.

The rearrangement uses TRBV6-5 and TRBJ1-1; TRBD1 is a possible D gene (5 bases). CDR1 MNHEY and CDR2 SVGAGI come from the germline V gene. The CDR3 covers 14 residues. Trimming stripped 6 bases from V and 5 bases from J, with 16 bases between. CDR3 sequence reads: CASSPGRRGTEAFF. The CDR3 nucleotides are TGTGCCAGCAGCCCAGGGAGGAGGGGAACTGAAGCTTTCTTT.

V and J are TRBV28 and TRBJ1-1; no reliable D call. This CDR3 is 16 amino acids long. The V end lost 5 bases, the J end lost 5 bases, and 21 bases lay between the germline ends. CDR1 and CDR2 from the germline V gene are MDHEN and SYDVKM. The CDR3 nucleotides read TGTGCCAGCAGTCCCCCCAGCGGGCTCGGGCGGACTGAAGCTTTCTTT. Residues: CASSPPSGLGRTEAFF.

V and J are TRBV4-1 and TRBJ1-1; 7 nucleotides match TRBD1. CDR1 MGHRA and CDR2 YSYEKL come from the germline V gene. The junction had 7 bases not matched to a gene; V was cut back by 3 bases and J by 6 bases. CDR3 length: 14 residues. The CDR3: CASSHATGQSEAFF. DNA of the CDR3: TGCGCCAGCAGCCACGCCACGGGACAGTCTGAAGCTTTCTTT.

The chain links TRBV11-3 to TRBJ2-7; 9 nucleotides align to TRBD1. Per the germline V gene, CDR1 is SGHNT and CDR2 is YENEEA. The CDR3 covers 18 residues. V dropped 1 base and J dropped 0; count of bases not matched to a gene: 10. This CDR3 is CASSLGDRVSASSYEQYF. The DNA of the CDR3 is TGTGCCAGCAGCTTAGGGGACAGGGTGAGTGCGAGCTCCTACGAGCAGTACTTC.

On this clone: Other DNA variants within this sample encode the same CDR3. V gene TRBV9 combines with J gene TRBJ2-3; 7 bases agree with TRBD1. The CDR3 sequence is 15 residues long. Germline-derived CDR1 and CDR2 are SGDLS and YYNGEE. J lost 4 bases, V lost 1 base, and 6 bases had no gene match. The CDR3 nucleotides are TGTGCCAGCAGCGTAACAGGGGTAGGGGCAGATACGCAGTATTTT. This sequence encodes CASSVTGVGADTQYF.

This chain joins TRBV4-2 and TRBJ2-2, with 8 bases lining up with TRBD1. Per germline, CDR1 LGHNA and CDR2 YNFKEQ. The CDR3 is 15 amino acids. J gave up 5 bases and V 0 bases, and 2 bases lay outside the gene matches. Here the CDR3 DNA reads TGTGCCAGCAGCCAAGATAACAGGGGGACCGGGGAGCTGTTTTTT. It codes for CASSQDNRGTGELFF.

This chain connects TRBV11-2 to TRBJ2-4; 9 bases agree with TRBD1. Germline V gives CDR1 SGHAT, CDR2 FQNNGV. V was clipped by 2 bases and J by 0 bases; unmatched bases: 5. The CDR3 spans 17 residues. The CDR3, as DNA: TGTGCCAGCAGCTTAACGGGGACAGGGACAGCCAAAAACATTCAGTACTTC. Amino acids: CASSLTGTGTAKNIQYF.

The chain carries TRBV24-1 and TRBJ2-3; 7 nucleotides agree with TRBD1. V shed 10 bases, J shed 1 base, and the junction held 7 bases outside the gene matches. Germline-derived CDR1 and CDR2 are KGHDR and SFDVKD. CDR3 length equals 14 residues. CDR3: CATGTAWGTDTQYF. In nucleotides, the CDR3 is TGTGCCACGGGGACAGCTTGGGGCACAGATACGCAGTATTTT.

This chain connects TRBV9 to TRBJ2-2, with 13 bases identical to TRBD2. The CDR3 is made up of 16 amino acids. After removal of 0 bases from V and 4 bases from J, the junction contained 0 bases not matched to a gene. Germline V gene sequence: CDR1 SGDLS, CDR2 YYNGEE. CDR3 loop: CASSVGTSGGTGELFF. CDR3 bases: TGTGCCAGCAGCGTAGGGACTAGCGGGGGCACCGGGGAGCTGTTTTTT.

V is TRBV4-3 and J is TRBJ1-5; 8 nucleotides match TRBD1. Germline V CDR1 and CDR2: LGHNA, YSLEER. This CDR3 is built from 17 residues. V gave up 2 bases and J gave up 2 bases; unmatched junction bases: 8. The CDR3 protein is CASSQSPPGQGNQPQHF. The CDR3 DNA reads TGCGCCAGCAGCCAATCCCCTCCGGGACAGGGCAATCAGCCCCAGCATTTT.

The genes are TRBV7-9 and TRBJ2-5; D perhaps matches TRBD1 (6 bases). Trimming pared 3 bases from V and 2 bases from J, leaving 7 bases between. The CDR3 sequence is 13 residues long. CDR1 SEHNR and CDR2 FQNEAQ come from the germline V gene (reference sequence). The CDR3 sequence: CASSFGQQETQYF. DNA for the CDR3: TGTGCCAGCAGCTTTGGACAGCAAGAGACCCAGTACTTC.

This clone was found a few times. The gene calls are TRBV7-2 and TRBJ2-2; possible D gene TRBD2, 5 bases. CDR3 length: 14 residues. The germline V gene encodes CDR1 SGHTA and CDR2 FQGNSA. Between the trimmed V and J ends, which lost 1 base and 5 bases, there was a span of 8 bases. Written as DNA, the CDR3 is TGTGCCAGCAGCTTAGACCCGGGAACCGGGGAGCTGTTTTTT. Translation gives CASSLDPGTGELFF.

This clone was seen only once. This chain joins TRBV19 and TRBJ1-2; 8 nucleotides agree with TRBD1. This CDR3 comprises 15 residues. Germline V lookup: CDR1 LNHDA, CDR2 SQIVND (reference sequence). Trimming at V came to 3 bases and at J to 8 bases, leaving 11 bases not matched to a gene. The CDR3 is CASSIQGAPGLGYTF. CDR3 bases: TGTGCCAGTAGTATCCAGGGGGCGCCTGGTTTGGGCTACACCTTC.

V usage is TRBV6-5 and J usage is TRBJ2-1; D possibly corresponds to TRBD1 (6 bases). Germline CDR1 and CDR2: MNHEY and SVGAGI. CDR3 length: 16 residues. V dropped 2 bases and J dropped 6 bases, with 17 bases sitting between them. Here the CDR3 reads CASSYGWGRSVNEQFF. In DNA, the CDR3 is TGTGCCAGCAGTTACGGGTGGGGGCGAAGCGTCAATGAGCAGTTCTTC.

On this clone: The same CDR3 also results from other DNA sequences found in this sample. The V call is TRBV7-2, the J call TRBJ1-2, with 7 nucleotides matching TRBD1. There are 13 residues in the CDR3. V lost 4 bases and J lost 4; bases outside the gene matches: 3. Germline lookup yields CDR1 SGHTA and CDR2 FQGNSA. The CDR3: CASSSGGGYGYTF. CDR3 sequence (DNA): TGTGCCAGCAGCTCAGGGGGAGGCTATGGCTACACCTTC.

The chain uses TRBV30 and TRBJ1-2; D not resolved. CDR1 and CDR2 (germline): GTSNPN, SVGIG (reference sequence). V lost 0 bases and J lost 2, with 10 bases in between. CDR3 length: 14 amino acids. The CDR3 DNA reads TGTGCCTGGAGTGTAAACGGTTTCAACTATGGCTACACCTTC. It translates to CAWSVNGFNYGYTF.

Details on this clone: Other DNA sequences in the same sample also yield this CDR3. The chain uses TRBV7-9 and TRBJ2-1; D possibly corresponds to TRBD2 (5 bases). The V end lost 4 bases, the J end lost 7 bases, and 5 bases lay between the germline ends. The CDR3 extends over 11 amino acids. Germline assignment: CDR1 SEHNR and CDR2 FQNEAQ (reference sequence). The CDR3, as DNA: TGTGCCAGCAGCTCGGGGAATGAGCAGTTCTTC. Residues: CASSSGNEQFF.

The chain carries TRBV6-5 and TRBJ1-5; D unclear. The CDR3 is made up of 15 amino acids. Between the trimmed V and J ends, which lost 6 bases and 0 bases, there was a span of 12 bases. Germline V gives CDR1 MNHEY, CDR2 SVGAGI. DNA for the CDR3: TGTGCCAGCAGACGCCGACACTTTAGCAATCAGCCCCAGCATTTT. It codes for CASRRRHFSNQPQHF.

The V and J genes are TRBV5-1 and TRBJ1-2, with D perhaps TRBD1 (5 bases). Germline V gene data show CDR1 as SGHRS and CDR2 as YFSETQ. Trimming took 3 bases from V and 0 from J, leaving 9 bases between them. This CDR3 comprises 14 residues. This CDR3 is CASSSDSTNYGYTF. The CDR3, as DNA: TGCGCCAGCAGCTCCGACAGTACTAACTATGGCTACACCTTC.